This T cell receptor beta chain was documented in a study of tumor-infiltrating lymphocytes in primary liver carcinoma. V gave up 1 base and J gave up 1 base, with 14 bases separating them. There are 17 residues in the CDR3. In germline, CDR1 is MNHNS, CDR2 SASEGT. Points from the study as a whole: Tumor-adjacent and tumor-blood pairs showed less overlap than tumor region pairs.

Total RNA amounting to roughly 480 ng was the source from which TCR beta cDNA was made with a constant-region primer. Slightly modified ARM-PCR, run as three nested multiplex PCR rounds, produced the TCR beta libraries. The first two PCR rounds used TRBV1-TRBV30 forward primers with a C-beta reverse primer, roughly 10 cycles each. One entry per CDR3 protein, called by TCRdb with MiXCR from the multiplex PCR reads. The sample comprises approximately 110,000 distinct CDR3 sequences, approximately 70% of which are singletons, and roughly 9% rests with the top ten. As regards this clonotype: Antigen: not known.

The roughly 17-31 mg bulk tissue piece was not sorted before simultaneous RNA and DNA extraction. V and J are TRBV6-1 and TRBJ1-3, with D maybe TRBD1 (5 bases). The receptor was derived from a woman aged 60 to 75 with primary liver carcinoma and hepatitis B virus infection. The sequenced sample consisted of liver tumor tissue from sampling region 1. Noted subset: tumor region T1, superior pole. The CDR3 protein is CASSEGGPGRSGNTIYF. CDR3 sequence (DNA): TGTGCCAGCAGTGAAGGGGGTCCGGGGCGGTCTGGAAACACCATATATTTT.